This entry lists 3 T cell receptor beta chains sequenced from one sample in a study of PD-1 blockade in classical Hodgkin lymphoma. Each patient relapsed following autologous stem cell transplantation, and prior brentuximab vedotin exposure differed. This table comes from immunoSEQ multiplex PCR, and its TCRdb copy is limited to in-frame clones, with some not included. This table holds around 36,000 clones, about 89% found once. Sequences were derived from peripheral blood mononuclear cells (PBMCs), sampled at baseline. The receptors originated from a human donor with classical Hodgkin lymphoma.

The CDR3 reads CASSPGGLEISGNTIYF. The CDR3 DNA sequence: TGTGCCAGCAGCCCAGGGGGGTTAGAAATCTCTGGAAACACCATATATTTT. The chain recombines TRBV9 with TRBJ1-3, with 7 bases identical to TRBD1. The CDR3 sequence is 17 residues long. Germline CDR1 SGDLS, CDR2 YYNGEE. The junction had 10 bases not matched to a gene; V was cut back by 4 bases and J by 0 bases.

The V call is TRBV5-1, the J call TRBJ1-5, with 8 bases fitting TRBD1. The CDR3 covers 15 residues. Trimming cost V 4 bases and J 6 bases; bases outside gene matches: 9. Germline values: CDR1 SGHRS, CDR2 YFSETQ. CDR3 sequence: CASSLTGGYGQPQHF. The DNA of the CDR3 is TGCGCCAGCAGCCTCACAGGGGGTTATGGTCAGCCCCAGCATTTT. Drawing the rest from reference TRBV5-1 and TRBJ1-5, the complete variable domain is KAGVTQTPRYLIKTRGQQVTLSCSPISGHRSVSWYQQTPGQGLQFLFEYFSETQRNKGNFPGRFSGRQFSNSRSEMNVSTLELGDSALYLCASSLTGGYGQPQHFGDGTRLSIL.

J is TRBJ1-1 and V is TRBV9, with TRBD1 matching over 7 bases. The ends lost 0 bases at V and 1 base at J; junction bases unmatched: 6. The germline CDR1 and CDR2 sequences are SGDLS and YYNGEE. This CDR3 has 16 amino acids. CDR3 sequence: CASSVGRGLANTEAFF. The CDR3, as DNA: TGTGCCAGCAGCGTAGGTAGGGGGCTGGCGAACACTGAAGCTTTCTTT. Using reference TRBV9 and TRBJ1-1 for the parts outside the CDR3, the full variable domain is DSGVTQTPKHLITATGQRVTLRCSPRSGDLSVYWYQQSLDQGLQFLIQYYNGEERAKGNILERFSAQQFPDLHSELNLSSLELGDSALYFCASSVGRGLANTEAFFGQGTRLTVV.